This TCR beta chain came from a study of patients and donors after allogeneic stem cell transplantation. Each CDR3 protein gets one entry after TCRdb re-called the RT-PCR reads with MiXCR. The table has roughly 880,000 distinct CDR3 sequences, 15% to 20% seen once; the top ten hold roughly 6%. Trimming took off 3 bases at V and 1 base at J, with 10 bases between the two ends. Germline V gene sequence: CDR1 DFQATT, CDR2 SNEGSKA (reference sequence). The CDR3 covers 15 residues. This receptor was taken from a human donor who was either an allogeneic HSCT recipient or a stem cell or donor lymphocyte infusion donor (not recorded which). It is not recorded whose cells these are; they may come from a transplant donor. Sequenced: blood, either unsorted or a sorted T cell fraction (not recorded which). This chain uses TRBV20-1 with TRBJ1-6; D remains ambiguous. The DNA of the CDR3 is TGCAGTGCTAGGCCTCTAGGTTCCTATAATTCACCCCTCCACTTT. Translated, it gives CSARPLGSYNSPLHF.